This TCR beta chain appears in the sequencing data of a study of response to subunit inactivated influenza vaccine. As to this clonotype: Its antigen is not known.

TCRdb reprocessed the RT-PCR reads with MiXCR, giving one entry per CDR3 protein. The sample records approximately 170,000 distinct CDR3 sequences, 13% to 15% being singletons. Whole-study results and caveats: The authors proposed limited new T cell recruitment per seasonal influenza vaccination.

The CDR3 has 15 residues. The V segment lost 4 bases and the J segment 5 bases; nucleotides outside the gene matches: 2. The sequence was obtained from a man between 45 and 60 years old who received an inactivated influenza vaccine. The V call is TRBV12-3 or TRBV12-4, the J call TRBJ2-2, with 12 bases fitting TRBD2. This specimen consisted of CD8+ T cells sorted from PBMCs, obtained about 5 days after vaccination. In DNA form, the CDR3 reads TGTGCCAGCAGTTCACTAGCGGGGGGAACCGGGGAGCTGTTTTTT. It translates to CASSSLAGGTGELFF.